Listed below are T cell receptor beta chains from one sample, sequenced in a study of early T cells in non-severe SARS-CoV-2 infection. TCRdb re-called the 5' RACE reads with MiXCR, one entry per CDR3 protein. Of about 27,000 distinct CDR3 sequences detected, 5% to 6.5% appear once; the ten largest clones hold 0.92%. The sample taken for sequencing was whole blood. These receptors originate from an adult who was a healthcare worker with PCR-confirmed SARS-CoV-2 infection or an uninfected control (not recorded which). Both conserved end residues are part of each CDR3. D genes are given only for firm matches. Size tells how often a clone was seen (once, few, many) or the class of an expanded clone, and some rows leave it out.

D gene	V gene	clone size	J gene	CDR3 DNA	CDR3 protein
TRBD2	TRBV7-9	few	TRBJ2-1	TGTGCCAGCAGCTTAGCACCTAGCGGGAGTATGAATGAGCAGTTCTTC	CASSLAPSGSMNEQFF
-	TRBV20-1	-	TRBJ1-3	TGCAGTTCCCAAGGGGGCTCTGGAAACACCATATATTTT	CSSQGGSGNTIYF
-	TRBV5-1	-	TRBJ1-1	TGCGCCAGCAGCTCCCGAGGCAGGGGAGGCACTGAGGCTTTCTTT	CASSSRGRGGTEAFF
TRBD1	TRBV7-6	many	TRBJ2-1	TGTGCCAGCAGAGGGGACAGCTACAATGAGCAGTTCTTC	CASRGDSYNEQFF
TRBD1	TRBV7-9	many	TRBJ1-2	TGTGCCAGCAGCCCGACAGGGGGCGGCTATGGCTACACCTTC	CASSPTGGGYGYTF
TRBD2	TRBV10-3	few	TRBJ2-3	TGTGCCATCAGTGAGTCAGGACTAGCGGGAGGCACAGATACGCAGTATTTT	CAISESGLAGGTDTQYF
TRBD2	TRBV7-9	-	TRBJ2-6	TGTGCCAGCAGCTTATACGGCGGGAGAGAAGCTGGGGCCAACGTCCTGACTTTC	CASSLYGGREAGANVLTF
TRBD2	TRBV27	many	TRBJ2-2	TGTGCCAGCAGTCCTTGGGGTAGCGGGAGGAGCGGGGAGCTGTTTTTT	CASSPWGSGRSGELFF
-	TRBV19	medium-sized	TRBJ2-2	TGTGCCAGTATGAAAACCGGGACCTCCACCGGGGAGCTGTTTTTT	CASMKTGTSTGELFF
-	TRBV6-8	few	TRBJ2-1	TGTGCCACCTTGACTGGAGAGAATGAGCAGTTCTTC	CATLTGENEQFF
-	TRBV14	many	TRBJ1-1	TGTGCCAGCAGCCAAGCTCTTCGCACTGAAGCTTTCTTT	CASSQALRTEAFF
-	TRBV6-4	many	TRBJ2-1	TGTGCCAGCAGTGACTCTAGCGGCTCCTACAATGAGCAGTTCTTC	CASSDSSGSYNEQFF
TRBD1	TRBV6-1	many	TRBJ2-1	TGTGCCATCGGACAGGGGAACAATGAGCAGTTCTTC	CAIGQGNNEQFF
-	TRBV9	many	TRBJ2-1	TGTGCCAGCAGCGCCCCATCGGCGGGGTACAATGAGCAGTTCTTC	CASSAPSAGYNEQFF
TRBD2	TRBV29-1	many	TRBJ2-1	TGCAGCGTTGAGCACGGGAGGGCGGGCTCCTACAATGAGCAGTTCTTC	CSVEHGRAGSYNEQFF
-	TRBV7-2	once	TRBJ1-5	TGTGCCAGCAGCTTACGCCAGGGGAGTCAGCCCCAGCATTTT	CASSLRQGSQPQHF
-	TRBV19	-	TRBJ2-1	TGTGCCAGTAGTATAGATTATGGTATGTGGGTGGATGAGCAGTTCTTC	CASSIDYGMWVDEQFF
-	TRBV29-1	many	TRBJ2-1	TGCAGCGTTGTAAGTAAAAACAATGAGCAGTTCTTC	CSVVSKNNEQFF
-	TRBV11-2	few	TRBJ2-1	TGTGCCAGCAGCTCATCGCCGGGACGGTACAATGAGCAGTTCTTC	CASSSSPGRYNEQFF
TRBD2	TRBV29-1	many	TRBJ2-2	TGCAGCGTTTCGGGACTAGCGGGGACCAGGGAGCTGTTTTTT	CSVSGLAGTRELFF
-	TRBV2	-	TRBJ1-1	TGTGCCAGCAGTGCCCCCGGGGACATCGAGGAAGAGTACACTGAAGCTTTCTTT	CASSAPGDIEEEYTEAFF
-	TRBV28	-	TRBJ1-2	TGTGCCAGCAGGATACGGGACAAACTCACCTATGGCTACACCTTC	CASRIRDKLTYGYTF
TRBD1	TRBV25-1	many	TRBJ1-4	TGTGCCAGCACCAGGGGACAGGGGGCCGATTTGGAAGAAAAACTGTTTTTT	CASTRGQGADLEEKLFF
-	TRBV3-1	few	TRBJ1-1	TGTGCCAGCAGCCAGGCGCCGAACACTGAAGCTTTCTTT	CASSQAPNTEAFF
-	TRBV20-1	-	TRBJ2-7	TGCAGTGCTAGGGACTATCAGCGGCCAGTGGGCGAGCAGTACTTC	CSARDYQRPVGEQYF
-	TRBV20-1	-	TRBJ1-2	TGCAGTGCTAGACTTGACGGCTATGGCTACACCTTC	CSARLDGYGYTF
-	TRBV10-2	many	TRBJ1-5	TGCGCCAGCAGTGAGTTGGGACGGCTCAATCAGCCCCAGCATTTT	CASSELGRLNQPQHF
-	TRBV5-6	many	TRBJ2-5	TGTGCCAGCAGCTTGGAGGGGTCAGCAGAGACCCAGTACTTC	CASSLEGSAETQYF
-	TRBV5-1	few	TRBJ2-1	TGCGCCAGCAGCTTGGAAAAATATTCCTACAATGAGCAGTTCTTC	CASSLEKYSYNEQFF
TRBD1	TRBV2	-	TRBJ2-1	TGTGCCAGCAGATCCAGGGGGCGCGATGAGCAGTTCTTC	CASRSRGRDEQFF
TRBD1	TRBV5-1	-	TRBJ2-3	TGCGCCAGCAGCTTGGCACAGGGGTCAGATACGCAGTATTTT	CASSLAQGSDTQYF
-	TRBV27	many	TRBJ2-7	TGTGCCAGCAGCAGCCCCACCGAGGGGAGCTACGAGCAGTACTTC	CASSSPTEGSYEQYF
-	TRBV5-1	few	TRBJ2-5	TGCGCCAGCAGCTTGGCCCAGATCCAAGAGACCCAGTACTTC	CASSLAQIQETQYF
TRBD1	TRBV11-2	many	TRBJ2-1	TGTGCCAGCAGCGCGGGACAGGACTCCTACAATGAGCAGTTCTTC	CASSAGQDSYNEQFF
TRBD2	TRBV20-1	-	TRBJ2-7	TGCAGTGCTAACCCCTTAGCGGGGGAGCCCTACGAGCAGTACTTC	CSANPLAGEPYEQYF